This paragraph reports one T cell receptor (beta chain). The antigen remains unidentified. One junction end does not reproduce the germline sequence, and a read error may be involved. The use of a sample-barcoded 5' primer and a J-beta primer mix characterized a second PCR of roughly 6 to 11 cycles. TCRdb processed the 5' RACE reads anew with MiXCR; each CDR3 protein has one entry. The data hold around 620,000 distinct CDR3 sequences, with approximately 25% observed a single time. This sample was taken from a study of blood T cells in healthy people across ages. The CDR3 extends over 16 amino acids. CDR1 and CDR2 (germline): SGHAT, FQNNGV. Findings and limits, study-wide: Higher naive T cell percentage went strongly together with higher TCR beta diversity. While age rose, TCR beta diversity per million T cells dropped in a roughly linear way.

This chain joins TRBV11-2 and TRBJ2-2; tentatively, D is TRBD1 (5 bases). The TCR sequence derives from a woman between 65 and 79 years old in good health. The specimen was blood. CDR3 sequence (DNA): TGTGCCAGCGGCTTAGTGATGGGGCTTGGCACCGGGGAGCTGTTTTTT. This gives the protein CASGLVMGLGTGELFF. Full variable domain (missing parts from reference TRBV11-2 and TRBJ2-2): EAGVAQSPRYKIIEKRQSVAFWCNPISGHATLYWYQQILGQGPKLLIQFQNNGVVDDSQLPKDRFSAERLKGVDSTLKIQPAKLEDSAVYLCASGLVMGLGTGELFFGEGSRLTVL.